Described below is a single TCR beta chain sequence and its context. Antigen: not known. The CDR3 is 17 amino acids. V lost 4 bases and J 7 bases, leaving 24 bases between the germline ends. Germline CDR1 SGDLS, CDR2 YYNGEE. The data were obtained in a study of shared clonotypes between healthy human individuals. About the study: Samples came from a couple of female and a few male donors aged 18 to 49. Study conclusions and caveats: Sampling covered nothing but blood. Tissue TCR repertoires likely differ from those found in blood.

Genomic DNA (from each subset) was split evenly across several immunoSEQ plates. In the authors' workflow: Junction-only sequences produced by ImmunoSEQ had no quality scores, so filtering differed. Clones were sequenced by immunoSEQ multiplex PCR, and TCRdb holds only the in-frame ones, with some missing. That table furnishes V, J and clone size, whereas the DNA furnished D and trimming. The repertoire consists of hundreds of thousands of clones, with just over 75% occurring once and the leading ten covering around 12%. Sequencing was performed on PBMCs. The sequence came from a middle-aged woman in good health. Some clones in this sample may be carry-over from other donors' samples. The chain employs TRBV9 and TRBJ2-1; D may be TRBD1 or TRBD2 (5 bases each). CDR3 coding DNA: TGTGCCAGCAGCTATAACCCGGCCCGAGGGGTCAAAAATGAGCAGTTCTTC. It codes for CASSYNPARGVKNEQFF. Drawing the rest from reference TRBV9 and TRBJ2-1, the complete variable domain is DSGVTQTPKHLITATGQRVTLRCSPRSGDLSVYWYQQSLDQGLQFLIQYYNGEERAKGNILERFSAQQFPDLHSELNLSSLELGDSALYFCASSYNPARGVKNEQFFGPGTRLTVL.